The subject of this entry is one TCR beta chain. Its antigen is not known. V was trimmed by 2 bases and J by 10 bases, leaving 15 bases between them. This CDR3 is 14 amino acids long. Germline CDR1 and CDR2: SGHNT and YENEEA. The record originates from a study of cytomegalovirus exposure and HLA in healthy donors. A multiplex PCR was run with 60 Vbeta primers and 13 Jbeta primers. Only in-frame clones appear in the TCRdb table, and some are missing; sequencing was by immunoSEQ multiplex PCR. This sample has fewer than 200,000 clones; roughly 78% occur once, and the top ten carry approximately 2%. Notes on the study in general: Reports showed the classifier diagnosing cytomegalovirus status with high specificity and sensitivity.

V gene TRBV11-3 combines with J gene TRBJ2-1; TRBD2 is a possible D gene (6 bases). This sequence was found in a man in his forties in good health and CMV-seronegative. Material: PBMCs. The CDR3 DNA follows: TGTGCCAGCAGCTTAACAGGACTACCCACCGAGCAGTTCTTC. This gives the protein CASSLTGLPTEQFF.